This TCR beta chain was sequenced in a study of identical twins. Study observations and caveats: Analyses of zero insertions could, in part, be confounded by invariant MAIT and iNKT cells. Abundant beta clonotypes from cord blood bore fewer insertions; memory repertoires lacked this pattern.

Template switching supplied a universal primer site; unique molecular identifiers were carried on the cDNA. Each CDR3 protein gets one entry after TCRdb re-called the 5' RACE reads with MiXCR. Of about 690,000 distinct CDR3 sequences listed, roughly 6% are singletons. The CDR3 is 16 amino acids. Germline V gene data show CDR1 as LGHNA and CDR2 as YNFKEQ. The V end was cut by 4 bases, the J end by 0 bases, with 16 bases between. This clonotype was counted at least ten times. What it binds is unknown. The chain carries TRBV4-2 and TRBJ2-7, with D perhaps matching TRBD2 (6 bases). This receptor was obtained from a man aged 18 to 30 in good health. Material: naive T cells sorted from blood. In DNA, the CDR3 is TGTGCCAGCAGCCGATCCGGGACTCCGACCTCCTACGAGCAGTACTTC. Its protein product is CASSRSGTPTSYEQYF.